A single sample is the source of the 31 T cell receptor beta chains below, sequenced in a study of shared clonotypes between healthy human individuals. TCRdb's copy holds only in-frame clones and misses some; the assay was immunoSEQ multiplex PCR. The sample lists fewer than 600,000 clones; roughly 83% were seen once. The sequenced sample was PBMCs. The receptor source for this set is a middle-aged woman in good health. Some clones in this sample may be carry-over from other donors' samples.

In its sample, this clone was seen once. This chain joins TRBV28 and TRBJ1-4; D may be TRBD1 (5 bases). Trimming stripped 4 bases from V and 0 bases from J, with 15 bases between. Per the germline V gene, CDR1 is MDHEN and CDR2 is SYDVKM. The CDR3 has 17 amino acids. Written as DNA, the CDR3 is TGTGCCAGCAGTTCGGCGACAGATACTGCAACTAATGAAAAACTGTTTTTT. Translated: CASSSATDTATNEKLFF.

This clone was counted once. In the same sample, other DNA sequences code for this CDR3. The DNA for the CDR3 is TGTGCCAGCAGTGACCGACAGGGAGGTACTGAAGCTTTCTTT. Translating it yields CASSDRQGGTEAFF. The genes are TRBV6-1 and TRBJ1-1; 7 bases are shared with TRBD1. V shed 3 bases, J shed 5 bases, and the junction held 6 bases outside the gene matches. Germline V CDR1 and CDR2: MNHNS, SASEGT. The CDR3 is made up of 14 amino acids.

The CDR3 spells CASSLRGVAPITDTQYF. The CDR3 DNA is TGTGCCAGCAGTTTAAGGGGCGTAGCTCCTATCACAGATACGCAGTATTTT. The chain carries TRBV27 and TRBJ2-3; maybe TRBD1 (5 bases). The V end was cut by 2 bases, the J end by 2 bases, with 17 bases between. CDR1 and CDR2 from the germline V gene are MNHEY and SMNVEV (reference sequence). The CDR3 is 17 residues long.

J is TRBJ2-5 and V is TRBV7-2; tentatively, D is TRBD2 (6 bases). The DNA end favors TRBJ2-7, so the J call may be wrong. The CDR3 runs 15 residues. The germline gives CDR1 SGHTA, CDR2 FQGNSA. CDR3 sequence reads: CASSRGGTYSYEQYF. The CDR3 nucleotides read TGTGCCAGTAGCCGGGGCGGGACGTATTCCTACGAGCAGTACTTC.

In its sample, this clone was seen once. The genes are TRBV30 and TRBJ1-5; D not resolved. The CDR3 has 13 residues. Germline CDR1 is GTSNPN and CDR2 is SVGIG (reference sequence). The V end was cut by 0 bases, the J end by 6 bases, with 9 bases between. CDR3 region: CAWSVGSVQPQHF. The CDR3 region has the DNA TGTGCCTGGAGTGTGGGTTCAGTTCAGCCCCAGCATTTT.

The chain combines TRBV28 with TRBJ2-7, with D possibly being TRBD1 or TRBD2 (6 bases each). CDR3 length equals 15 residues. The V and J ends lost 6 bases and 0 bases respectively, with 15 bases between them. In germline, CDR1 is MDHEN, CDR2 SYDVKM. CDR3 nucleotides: TGTGCCAGCAGATTAGGAGGGGGTAGCTCCTACGAGCAGTACTTC. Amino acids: CASRLGGGSSYEQYF.

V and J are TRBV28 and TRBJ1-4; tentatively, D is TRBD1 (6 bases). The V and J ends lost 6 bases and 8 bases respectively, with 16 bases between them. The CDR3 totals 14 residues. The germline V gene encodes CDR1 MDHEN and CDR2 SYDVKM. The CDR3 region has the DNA TGTGCCAGCAGGGGCCCCGGGGGCTGGGAAAAACTGTTTTTT. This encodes CASRGPGGWEKLFF.

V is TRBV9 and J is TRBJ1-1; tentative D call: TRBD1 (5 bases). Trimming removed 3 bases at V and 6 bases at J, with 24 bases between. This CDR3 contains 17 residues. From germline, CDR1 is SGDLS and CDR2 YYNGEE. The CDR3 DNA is TGTGCCAGCAGCGCGGGACCGACAGCCGGGGGGAAGTCTGAAGCTTTCTTT. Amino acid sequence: CASSAGPTAGGKSEAFF.

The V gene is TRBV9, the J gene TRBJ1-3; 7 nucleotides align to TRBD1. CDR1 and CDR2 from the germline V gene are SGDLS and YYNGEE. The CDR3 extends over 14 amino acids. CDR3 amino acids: CASGQDHSGNTIYF. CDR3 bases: TGTGCGAGCGGACAGGACCACTCTGGAAACACCATATATTTT.

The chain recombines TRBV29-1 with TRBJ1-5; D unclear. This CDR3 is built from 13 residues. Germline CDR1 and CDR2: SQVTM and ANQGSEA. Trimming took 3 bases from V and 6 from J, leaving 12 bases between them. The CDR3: CSVEETLGQPQHF. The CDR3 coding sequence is TGCAGCGTTGAGGAGACATTGGGTCAGCCCCAGCATTTT.

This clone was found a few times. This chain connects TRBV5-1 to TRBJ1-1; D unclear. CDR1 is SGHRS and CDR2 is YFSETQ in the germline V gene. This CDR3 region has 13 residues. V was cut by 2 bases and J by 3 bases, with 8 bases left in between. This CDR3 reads CASSFLGYTEAFF. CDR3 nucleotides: TGCGCCAGCAGCTTTTTGGGGTACACTGAAGCTTTCTTT.

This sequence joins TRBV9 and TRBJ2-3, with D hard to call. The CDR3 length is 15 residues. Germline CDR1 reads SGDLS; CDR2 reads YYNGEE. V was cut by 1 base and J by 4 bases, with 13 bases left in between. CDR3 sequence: CASSVKRVGSDTQYF. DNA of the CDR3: TGTGCCAGCAGCGTAAAGCGAGTCGGTTCAGATACGCAGTATTTT.

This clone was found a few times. CDR3 loop: CASSSPQGSISGNTIYF. CDR3 DNA: TGTGCCAGCAGCTCACCCCAGGGATCAATCTCTGGAAACACCATATATTTT. The V call is TRBV11-2, the J call TRBJ1-3, with D perhaps TRBD1 (5 bases). The V end lost 4 bases, the J end lost 0 bases, and 16 bases lay between the germline ends. This CDR3 comprises 17 residues. Germline V gives CDR1 SGHAT, CDR2 FQNNGV.

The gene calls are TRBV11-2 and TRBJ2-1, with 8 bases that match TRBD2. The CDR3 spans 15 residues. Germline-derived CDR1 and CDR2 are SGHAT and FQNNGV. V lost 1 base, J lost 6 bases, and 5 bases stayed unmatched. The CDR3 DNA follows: TGTGCCAGCAGCTTAGCAGCGGGAGCAGGCAATGAGCAGTTCTTC. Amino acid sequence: CASSLAAGAGNEQFF.

DNA for the CDR3: TGTGCCAGCAGCACACAGAGGGGGGAGACCCAGTACTTC. It codes for CASSTQRGETQYF. The chain combines TRBV5-8 with TRBJ2-5, with a possible D match to TRBD1 (6 bases). Per germline, CDR1 SGHTS and CDR2 YDEGEE. The CDR3 totals 13 residues. Deletions cut 4 bases from V and 5 bases from J, with 12 bases between.

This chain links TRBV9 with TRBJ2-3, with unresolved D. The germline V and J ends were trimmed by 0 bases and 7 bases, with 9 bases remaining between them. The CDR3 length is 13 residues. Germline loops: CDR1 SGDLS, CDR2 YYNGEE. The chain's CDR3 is CASSVEGENTQYF. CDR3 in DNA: TGTGCCAGCAGCGTAGAAGGTGAGAATACGCAGTATTTT.

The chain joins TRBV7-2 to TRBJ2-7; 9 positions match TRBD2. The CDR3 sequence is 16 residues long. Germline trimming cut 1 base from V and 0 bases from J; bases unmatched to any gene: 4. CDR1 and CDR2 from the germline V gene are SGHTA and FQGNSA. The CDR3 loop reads CASSLGTSASSYEQYF. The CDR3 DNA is TGTGCCAGCAGCTTAGGGACTAGCGCGAGCTCCTACGAGCAGTACTTC.

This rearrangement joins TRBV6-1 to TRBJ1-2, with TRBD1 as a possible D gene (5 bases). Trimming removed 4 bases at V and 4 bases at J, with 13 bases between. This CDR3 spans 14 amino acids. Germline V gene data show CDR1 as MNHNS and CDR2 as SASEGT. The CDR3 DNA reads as TGTGCCAGCAGTGCCCGGGACCCTCCCTATGGCTACACCTTC. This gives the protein CASSARDPPYGYTF.

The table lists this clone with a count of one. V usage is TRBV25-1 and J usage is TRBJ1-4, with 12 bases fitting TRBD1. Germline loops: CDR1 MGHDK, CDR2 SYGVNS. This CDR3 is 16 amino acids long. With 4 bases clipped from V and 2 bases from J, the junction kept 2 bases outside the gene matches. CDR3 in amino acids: CASSGGQGATNEKLFF. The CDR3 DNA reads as TGTGCCAGCAGTGGGGGACAGGGGGCGACTAATGAAAAACTGTTTTTT. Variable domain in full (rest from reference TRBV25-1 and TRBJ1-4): EADIYQTPRYLVIGTGKKITLECSQTMGHDKMYWYQQDPGMELHLIHYSYGVNSTEKGDLSSESTVSRIRTEHFPLTLESARPSHTSQYLCASSGGQGATNEKLFFGSGTQLSVL.

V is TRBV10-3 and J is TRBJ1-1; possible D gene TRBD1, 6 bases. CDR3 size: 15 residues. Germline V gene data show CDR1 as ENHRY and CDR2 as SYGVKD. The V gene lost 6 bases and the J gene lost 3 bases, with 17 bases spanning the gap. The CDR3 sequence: CAIRATGSADTEAFF. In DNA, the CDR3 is TGTGCCATCAGGGCTACAGGGTCGGCGGACACTGAAGCTTTCTTT.

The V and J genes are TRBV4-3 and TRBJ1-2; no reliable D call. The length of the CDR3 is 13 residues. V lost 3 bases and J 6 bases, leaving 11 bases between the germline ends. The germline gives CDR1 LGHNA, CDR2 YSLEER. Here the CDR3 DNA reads TGCGCCAGCAGCCACCAAGGAAGAAATGGCTACACCTTC. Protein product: CASSHQGRNGYTF.

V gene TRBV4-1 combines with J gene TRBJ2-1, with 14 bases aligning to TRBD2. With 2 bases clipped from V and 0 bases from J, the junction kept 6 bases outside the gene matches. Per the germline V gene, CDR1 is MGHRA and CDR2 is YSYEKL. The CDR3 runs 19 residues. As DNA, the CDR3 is TGCGCCAGCAGCCAATTGGGACTAGCGGGAGCCAGCTCCTACAATGAGCAGTTCTTC. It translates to CASSQLGLAGASSYNEQFF.

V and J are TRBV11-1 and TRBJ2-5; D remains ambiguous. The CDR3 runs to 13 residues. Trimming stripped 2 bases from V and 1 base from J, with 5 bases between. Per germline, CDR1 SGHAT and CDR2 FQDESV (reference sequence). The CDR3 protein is CASSLSSQETQYF. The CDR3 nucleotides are TGTGCCAGCAGCTTAAGCAGCCAAGAGACCCAGTACTTC. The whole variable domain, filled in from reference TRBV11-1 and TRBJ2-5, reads EAEVAQSPRYKITEKSQAVAFWCDPISGHATLYWYRQILGQGPELLVQFQDESVVDDSQLPKDRFSAERLKGVDSTLKIQPAELGDSAMYLCASSLSSQETQYFGPGTRLLVL.

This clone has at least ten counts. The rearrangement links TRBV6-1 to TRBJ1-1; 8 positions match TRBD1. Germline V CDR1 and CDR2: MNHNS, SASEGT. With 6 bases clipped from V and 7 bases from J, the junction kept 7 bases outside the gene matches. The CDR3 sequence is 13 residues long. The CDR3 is CASRPRGRVEAFF. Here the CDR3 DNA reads TGTGCCAGCAGACCCAGGGGGCGGGTTGAAGCTTTCTTT.

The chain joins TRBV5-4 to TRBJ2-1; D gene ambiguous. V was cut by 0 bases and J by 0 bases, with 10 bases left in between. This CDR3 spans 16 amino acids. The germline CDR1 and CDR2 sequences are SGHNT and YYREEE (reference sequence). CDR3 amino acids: CASSLVGASSYNEQFF. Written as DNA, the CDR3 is TGTGCCAGCAGCTTGGTGGGCGCCAGCTCCTACAATGAGCAGTTCTTC.

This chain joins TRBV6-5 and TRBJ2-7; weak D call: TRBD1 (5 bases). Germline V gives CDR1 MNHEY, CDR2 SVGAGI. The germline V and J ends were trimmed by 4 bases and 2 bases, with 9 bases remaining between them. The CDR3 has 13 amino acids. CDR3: CASSSTATYEQYF. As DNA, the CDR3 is TGTGCCAGCAGTTCGACAGCCACCTACGAGCAGTACTTC.

CDR3 sequence: CASSYVAGGVHEQYF. The CDR3 region has the DNA TGTGCCAGCAGTTACGTGGCGGGAGGTGTCCACGAGCAGTACTTC. This chain uses TRBV6-5 with TRBJ2-7; 8 bases are a match to TRBD2. The V gene end was trimmed by 2 bases and the J gene end by 5 bases; junction bases not matched to a gene: 8. The CDR3 runs 15 residues. Looked up from germline, CDR1 is MNHEY and CDR2 is SVGAGI.

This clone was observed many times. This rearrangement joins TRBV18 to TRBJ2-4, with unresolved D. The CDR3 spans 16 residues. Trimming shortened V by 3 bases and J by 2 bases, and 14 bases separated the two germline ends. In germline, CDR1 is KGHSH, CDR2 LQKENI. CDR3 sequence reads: CASSPRVASTKNIQYF. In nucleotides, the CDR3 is TGTGCCAGCTCACCTCGAGTTGCGTCCACCAAAAACATTCAGTACTTC.

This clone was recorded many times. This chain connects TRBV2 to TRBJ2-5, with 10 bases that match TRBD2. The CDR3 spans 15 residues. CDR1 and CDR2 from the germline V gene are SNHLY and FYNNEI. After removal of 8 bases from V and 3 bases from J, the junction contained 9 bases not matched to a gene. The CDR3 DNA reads TGTGCCAGCTATCAGAGGACTAGCGGTAAAGAGACCCAGTACTTC. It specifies CASYQRTSGKETQYF.

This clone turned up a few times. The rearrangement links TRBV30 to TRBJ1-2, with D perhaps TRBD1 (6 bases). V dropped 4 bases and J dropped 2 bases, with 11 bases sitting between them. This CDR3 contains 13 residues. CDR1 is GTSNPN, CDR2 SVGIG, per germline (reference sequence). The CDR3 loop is CAWTRGGNYGYTF. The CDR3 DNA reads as TGTGCCTGGACCAGGGGAGGAAACTATGGCTACACCTTC.

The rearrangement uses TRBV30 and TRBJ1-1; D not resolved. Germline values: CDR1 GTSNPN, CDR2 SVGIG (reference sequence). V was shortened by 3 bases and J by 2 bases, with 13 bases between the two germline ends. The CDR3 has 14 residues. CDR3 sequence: CAWRGDNSNTEAFF. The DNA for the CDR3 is TGTGCCTGGAGGGGCGACAATTCAAACACTGAAGCTTTCTTT.